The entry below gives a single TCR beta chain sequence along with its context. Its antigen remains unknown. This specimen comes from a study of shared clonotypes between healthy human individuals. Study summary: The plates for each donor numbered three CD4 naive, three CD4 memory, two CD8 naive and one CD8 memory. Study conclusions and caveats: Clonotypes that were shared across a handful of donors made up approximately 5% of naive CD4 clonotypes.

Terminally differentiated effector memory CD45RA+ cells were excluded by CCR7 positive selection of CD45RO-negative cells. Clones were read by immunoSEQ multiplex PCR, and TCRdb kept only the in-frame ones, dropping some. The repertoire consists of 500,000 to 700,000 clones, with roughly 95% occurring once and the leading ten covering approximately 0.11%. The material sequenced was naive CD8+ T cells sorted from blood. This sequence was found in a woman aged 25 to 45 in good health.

The CDR3 reads CASSPAVGNTEAFF. Written as DNA, the CDR3 is TGCGCCAGCAGCCCTGCTGTAGGGAACACTGAAGCTTTCTTT. This rearrangement joins TRBV4-1 to TRBJ1-1; no clear D. The V gene's germline CDR1 is MGHRA and CDR2 YSYEKL. V was trimmed by 4 bases and J by 1 base, leaving 10 bases between them. CDR3 size: 14 residues.